This T cell receptor (beta chain) was retrieved from a study of T cell responses to AZD1222 COVID-19 vaccine. The CDR3 sequence is 13 residues long. Per germline, CDR1 MNHEY and CDR2 SVGAGI. The V and J ends lost 6 bases and 7 bases respectively, with 16 bases between them. Method: immunoSEQ multiplex PCR; TCRdb's copy keeps in-frame clones and lacks some. The sample holds tens of thousands of clones, 89% seen once. This rearrangement joins TRBV6-5 to TRBJ2-7; TRBD2 is a possible D gene (5 bases). The specimen was peripheral blood, collected 28 days after the second AZD1222 dose. The clonotype comes from an adult who received the AZD1222 COVID-19 vaccine. The CDR3 nucleotides read TGTGCCAGCAGGGATCAGGTGGCGGGTGAGCAGTACGTC. Protein sequence: CASRDQVAGEQYV.